This T cell receptor (beta chain) comes out of a study of human T cells and chemical hapten exposure. Notes on the study in general: Donors had alopecia, so their immune response may differ from healthy people's. DPC sensitization produced no change in TCRs with frequency above 1 in 1000.

The time point: patch test 2, 6 weeks after DPC sensitization. Noted treatment: therapeutic diphenylcyclopropenone sensitization with weekly scalp DPC. Sample donors consisted of patients with alopecia, aged 18 to 70 years, who were suitable for DPC. Per the germline V gene, CDR1 is LGHNA and CDR2 is YNFKEQ. The V end lost 4 bases, the J end lost 3 bases, and 13 bases lay between the germline ends. The CDR3 totals 14 residues. Regarding this clonotype: Antigen unknown.

In the original processing: Sequenced samples showed a median of 95,638 TCRs each, with counts running from around 24,000 to 710,000. TCRdb recomputed calls from the RACE reads with MiXCR, one row per CDR3 protein. The V and J calls were not made by the authors but by TCRdb's processing. Here the sample spans 350,000 to 400,000 distinct CDR3 sequences, around 6% being singletons. The sample here was whole blood, taken in connection with sensitization to the hapten diphenylcyclopropenone (DPC). The J gene is TRBJ2-7, the V gene TRBV4-2, with D perhaps TRBD1 (5 bases). This TCR was sampled from a woman between 18 and 29 years old with alopecia areata. Some clones in this sample may be carry-over from other donors' samples. Here the CDR3 DNA reads TGTGCCAGCAGCCTTGTGACAGAGAACTACGAGCAGTACTTC. As protein: CASSLVTENYEQYF.